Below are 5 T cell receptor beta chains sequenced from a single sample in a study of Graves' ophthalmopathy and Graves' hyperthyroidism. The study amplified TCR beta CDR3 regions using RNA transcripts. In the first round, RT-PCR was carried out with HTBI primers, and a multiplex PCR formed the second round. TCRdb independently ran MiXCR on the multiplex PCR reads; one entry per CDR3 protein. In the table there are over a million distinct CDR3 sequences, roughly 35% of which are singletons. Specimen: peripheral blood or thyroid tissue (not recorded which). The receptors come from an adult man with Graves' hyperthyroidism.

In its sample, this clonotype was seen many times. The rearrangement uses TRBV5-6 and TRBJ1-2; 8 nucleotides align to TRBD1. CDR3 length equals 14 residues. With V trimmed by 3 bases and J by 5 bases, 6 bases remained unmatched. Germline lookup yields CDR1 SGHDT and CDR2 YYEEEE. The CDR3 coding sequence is TGTGCCAGCAGCTCGCAGGGGGCTTGGTATGGCTACACCTTC. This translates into CASSSQGAWYGYTF.

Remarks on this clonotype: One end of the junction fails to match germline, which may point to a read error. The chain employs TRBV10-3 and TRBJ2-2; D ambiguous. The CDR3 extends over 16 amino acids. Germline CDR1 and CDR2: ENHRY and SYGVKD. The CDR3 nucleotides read TGTGCCAGCAGTTACTCGAGACCGTTGGACACCGGGGAGCTGTTTTTT. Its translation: CASSYSRPLDTGELFF.

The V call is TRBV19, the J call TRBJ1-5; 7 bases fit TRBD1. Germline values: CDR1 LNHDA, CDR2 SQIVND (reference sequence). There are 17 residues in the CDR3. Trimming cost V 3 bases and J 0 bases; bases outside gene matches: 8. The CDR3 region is CASSIGTAKNSNQPQHF. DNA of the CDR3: TGTGCCAGTAGTATCGGGACAGCGAAAAATAGCAATCAGCCCCAGCATTTT.

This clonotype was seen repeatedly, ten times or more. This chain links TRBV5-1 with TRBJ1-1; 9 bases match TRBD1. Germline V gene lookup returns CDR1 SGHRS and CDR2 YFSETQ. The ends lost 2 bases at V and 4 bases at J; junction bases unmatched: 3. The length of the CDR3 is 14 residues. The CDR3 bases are TGCGCCAGCAGCTTACAGGGGGCTACCACTGAAGCTTTCTTT. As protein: CASSLQGATTEAFF.

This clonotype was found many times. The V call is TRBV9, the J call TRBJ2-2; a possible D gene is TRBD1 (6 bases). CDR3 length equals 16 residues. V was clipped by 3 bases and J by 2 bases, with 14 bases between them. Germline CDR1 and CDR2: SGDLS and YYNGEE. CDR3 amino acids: CASSAQTGRNTGELFF. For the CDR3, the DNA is TGTGCCAGCAGCGCACAGACAGGCCGAAACACCGGGGAGCTGTTTTTT.